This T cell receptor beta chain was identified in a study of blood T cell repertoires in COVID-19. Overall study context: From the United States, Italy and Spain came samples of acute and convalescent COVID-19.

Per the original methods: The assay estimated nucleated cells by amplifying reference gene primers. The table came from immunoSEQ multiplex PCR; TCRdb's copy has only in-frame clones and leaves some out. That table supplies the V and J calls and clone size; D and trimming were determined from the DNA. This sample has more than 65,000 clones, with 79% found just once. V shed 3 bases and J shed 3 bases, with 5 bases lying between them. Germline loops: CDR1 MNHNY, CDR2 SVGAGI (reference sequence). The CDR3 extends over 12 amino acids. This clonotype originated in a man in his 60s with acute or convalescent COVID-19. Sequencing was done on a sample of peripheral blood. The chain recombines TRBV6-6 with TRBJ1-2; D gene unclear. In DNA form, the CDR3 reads TGTGCCAGCAGTTATTCGGACTATGGCTACACCTTC. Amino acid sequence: CASSYSDYGYTF.